What follows are 29 T cell receptor beta chains derived from one specimen sequenced in a study. A single record per CDR3 protein comes from TCRdb applying MiXCR to the RT-PCR reads. This sample carries 650,000 to 800,000 distinct CDR3 sequences, about 14% of them seen once, and the ten largest clones take 3% to 4.5%. The sample was memory CD4+ T cells from blood. Receptors were obtained from a female donor in good health, serving as a healthy control.

This clonotype was observed a few times. The chain uses TRBV4-3 and TRBJ2-5; 11 bases align to TRBD2. The V segment lost 0 bases and the J segment 0 bases; nucleotides outside the gene matches: 6. This CDR3 has 18 residues. CDR1 and CDR2 from the germline V gene are LGHNA and YSLEER. CDR3 nucleotide sequence: TGCGCCAGCAGCCAAGAATGGTCTAGCGGGGGGTACCAAGAGACCCAGTACTTC. It codes for CASSQEWSSGGYQETQYF.

This clonotype was observed a handful of times. V gene TRBV5-1 combines with J gene TRBJ2-3; 10 bases map to TRBD2. Germline CDR1 and CDR2: SGHRS and YFSETQ. This CDR3 contains 15 residues. The junction had 3 bases not matched to a gene; V was cut back by 4 bases and J by 1 base. The CDR3 spells CASSVGTSGTDTQYF. As DNA, the CDR3 is TGCGCCAGCAGCGTCGGGACTAGCGGCACAGATACGCAGTATTTT.

In its sample, this clonotype was seen many times. The CDR3 DNA is TGTGCCATCAGTGAGTCACCGAGCGGGAACCACGAGCAGTACTTC. Its protein is CAISESPSGNHEQYF. The J gene is TRBJ2-7, the V gene TRBV10-3; 7 bases are a match to TRBD2. Germline V lookup: CDR1 ENHRY, CDR2 SYGVKD. This CDR3 region has 15 residues. The J segment lost 5 bases and the V segment lost 0 bases, leaving 7 bases of the junction unmatched.

This sequence joins TRBV30 and TRBJ1-5, with D possibly matching TRBD1 (5 bases). Germline CDR1 reads GTSNPN; CDR2 reads SVGIG (reference sequence). V lost 2 bases, J lost 4 bases, and 21 bases lay in between. This CDR3 has 17 amino acids. CDR3 sequence reads: CAWSPRGYRGSNQPQHF. CDR3 coding DNA: TGTGCCTGGAGTCCCCGTGGGTATAGGGGATCTAATCAGCCCCAGCATTTT.

V gene TRBV3-1 combines with J gene TRBJ1-3, with a tentative D call TRBD1 (6 bases). Trimming took off 0 bases at V and 8 bases at J, with 23 bases between the two ends. Germline CDR1 reads LGHDT; CDR2 reads YNNKEL (reference sequence). The CDR3 extends over 18 amino acids. The CDR3 is CASSQEASQVGAPDTIYF. For the CDR3, the DNA is TGTGCCAGCAGCCAAGAAGCCTCGCAGGTGGGGGCCCCAGACACCATATATTTT.

The table lists this clonotype with a count of one. The chain links TRBV2 to TRBJ1-2, with 9 nucleotides matching TRBD1. With 4 bases clipped from V and 1 base from J, the junction kept 16 bases outside the gene matches. This CDR3 contains 19 residues. Germline lookup yields CDR1 SNHLY and CDR2 FYNNEI. The chain's CDR3 is CASSVLAGTGPFYNYGYTF. The DNA of the CDR3 is TGTGCCAGCAGTGTGCTCGCCGGGACAGGGCCTTTCTATAACTATGGCTACACCTTC.

This clonotype was observed a few times. This rearrangement joins TRBV19 to TRBJ2-7; D may correspond to TRBD1 or TRBD2 (5 bases each). Per germline, CDR1 LNHDA and CDR2 SQIVND (reference sequence). V dropped 8 bases and J dropped 2 bases, with 16 bases sitting between them. The CDR3 has 14 residues. For the CDR3, the DNA is TGTGCCAGTCGACGCAGGGACGGGACCTACGAGCAGTACTTC. Its protein is CASRRRDGTYEQYF.

This clonotype occurred many times. The V gene is TRBV6-2 or TRBV6-3, the J gene TRBJ2-3; 9 nucleotides line up with TRBD1. V lost 11 bases, J lost 4 bases, and 10 bases stayed unmatched. CDR3 size: 14 residues. Germline CDR1 reads MNHEY; CDR2 reads SVGEGT. This chain's CDR3 is CAVEGQGSADTQYF. The CDR3, as DNA: TGTGCCGTCGAAGGACAGGGGTCGGCAGATACGCAGTATTTT.

This clonotype has a handful of counts. The gene calls are TRBV27 and TRBJ2-5, with 7 positions matching TRBD1. The ends lost 6 bases at V and 2 bases at J; junction bases unmatched: 9. The CDR3 runs to 15 residues. Germline loops: CDR1 MNHEY, CDR2 SMNVEV (reference sequence). The CDR3 loop reads CASRPQGQRQETQYF. Here the CDR3 DNA reads TGTGCCAGCAGGCCTCAGGGACAGCGACAAGAGACCCAGTACTTC.

This rearrangement joins TRBV20-1 to TRBJ2-7, with 10 bases matching TRBD1. J was trimmed by 5 bases and V by 0 bases; bases with no gene match: 10. The CDR3 loop spans 16 amino acids. Germline V CDR1 and CDR2: DFQATT, SNEGSKA (reference sequence). CDR3 coding DNA: TGCAGTGCTAGAGATCGCCGGACAGGGGGGTTCCACGAGCAGTACTTC. Protein product: CSARDRRTGGFHEQYF.

This chain connects TRBV7-2 to TRBJ2-7; D is possibly TRBD1 (7 bases). The CDR3 contains 16 residues. V was cut by 1 base and J by 9 bases, with 22 bases left in between. Looked up from germline, CDR1 is SGHTA and CDR2 is FQGNSA. CDR3 in DNA: TGTGCCAGCAGCTTAGACTTCGGGCAGGGGGGCTTGGGGCAGTACTTC. Amino acids: CASSLDFGQGGLGQYF.

The chain couples TRBV6-5 to TRBJ1-4; unclear D gene. CDR1 and CDR2 (germline): MNHEY, SVGAGI. V was cut by 5 bases and J by 5 bases, with 9 bases left in between. CDR3 size: 13 residues. The CDR3 loop reads CASSDDDNEKLFF. The CDR3, as DNA: TGTGCCAGCAGTGACGACGACAATGAAAAACTGTTTTTT.

This clonotype was recorded a few times. The chain carries TRBV3-1 and TRBJ2-1; 9 bases map to TRBD1. The CDR3 has 15 residues. Germline-derived CDR1 and CDR2 are LGHDT and YNNKEL (reference sequence). V gave up 3 bases and J gave up 4 bases; unmatched junction bases: 4. CDR3 region: CASSQTTGGYNEQFF. The CDR3 coding sequence is TGTGCCAGCAGCCAGACGACAGGGGGTTACAATGAGCAGTTCTTC.

This clonotype appeared a few times. This chain uses TRBV6-6 with TRBJ2-7; TRBD2 matches 12 bases. Trimming removed 5 bases from V and 6 bases from J; junction bases left unmatched: 8. This CDR3 is 15 amino acids long. CDR1 and CDR2 from the germline V gene are MNHNY and SVGAGI (reference sequence). The CDR3 coding sequence is TGTGCCAGCAGTCCTGGGACTAGCGGGCGTCTCGAGCAGTACTTC. It specifies CASSPGTSGRLEQYF.

The chain links TRBV28 to TRBJ1-4, with D possibly being TRBD1 (5 bases). Trimming pared 8 bases from V and 5 bases from J, leaving 15 bases between. Germline V lookup: CDR1 MDHEN, CDR2 SYDVKM. This CDR3 contains 14 residues. CDR3 in DNA: TGTGCCAGCCGACATAATCCAGGGAATGAAAAACTGTTTTTT. Residues: CASRHNPGNEKLFF.

The chain employs TRBV5-5 and TRBJ1-1; D unclear. The CDR3 runs 15 residues. Germline V gives CDR1 SGHKS, CDR2 YYEKEE (reference sequence). Trimming cost V 3 bases and J 7 bases, with 19 bases left between them. The CDR3 is CASSSSLTPPDEAFF. For the CDR3, the DNA is TGTGCCAGCAGCTCCTCCCTTACGCCACCTGATGAAGCTTTCTTT.

This clonotype was detected ten times or more. V and J are TRBV5-6 and TRBJ2-4, with 7 bases that match TRBD2. With 4 bases clipped from V and 3 bases from J, the junction kept 4 bases outside the gene matches. Looked up from germline, CDR1 is SGHDT and CDR2 is YYEEEE. The CDR3 spans 14 residues. As DNA, the CDR3 is TGTGCCAGCAGCGGCGGACTAGGCAAAAACATTCAGTACTTC. This translates into CASSGGLGKNIQYF.

The chain links TRBV7-2 to TRBJ2-3; 7 bases map to TRBD2. V trimming: 5 bases; J trimming: 0 bases; junction bases outside the gene matches: 8. Germline V CDR1 and CDR2: SGHTA, FQGNSA. The CDR3 extends over 16 amino acids. The CDR3, as DNA: TGTGCCAGCAGCCCCTTCGGTAGCGGGAGCACAGATACGCAGTATTTT. Translating it yields CASSPFGSGSTDTQYF.

The chain recombines TRBV10-3 with TRBJ1-4, with D unclear. The CDR3 spans 14 residues. Trimming took off 5 bases at V and 1 base at J, with 8 bases between the two ends. Germline V gene data show CDR1 as ENHRY and CDR2 as SYGVKD. The CDR3 spells CAISSTITNEKLFF. CDR3 in DNA: TGTGCCATCAGTTCGACTATAACTAATGAAAAACTGTTTTTT.

A few counts support this clonotype. The V and J genes are TRBV3-1 and TRBJ2-2; the D call may be TRBD1 or TRBD2 (6 bases each). Germline lookup yields CDR1 LGHDT and CDR2 YNNKEL (reference sequence). Trimming shortened V by 5 bases and J by 4 bases, and 11 bases separated the two germline ends. There are 14 residues in the CDR3. The CDR3 loop is CASSSRGVTGELFF. CDR3 coding DNA: TGTGCCAGCAGCTCAAGGGGGGTCACCGGGGAGCTGTTTTTT.

This clonotype was detected a few times. The J gene is TRBJ1-2, the V gene TRBV28, with 7 bases fitting TRBD1. CDR3 length equals 14 residues. The germline gives CDR1 MDHEN, CDR2 SYDVKM. With 4 bases clipped from V and 2 bases from J, the junction kept 4 bases outside the gene matches. The CDR3 DNA is TGTGCCAGCAGTTCGGGACAGTCCAACTATGGCTACACCTTC. Translated: CASSSGQSNYGYTF.

CDR3 bases: TGCGCCAGCAGCTTGTTGGGGGGACGCACAGATACGCAGTATTTT. This translates into CASSLLGGRTDTQYF. This rearrangement joins TRBV5-1 to TRBJ2-3; TRBD2 is a possible D gene (6 bases). The germline V gene has CDR1 SGHRS and CDR2 YFSETQ. V was cut by 1 base and J by 1 base, with 10 bases left in between. The CDR3 spans 15 residues.

A few counts support this clonotype. This chain links TRBV28 with TRBJ2-7; D is possibly TRBD1 (5 bases). The V gene's germline CDR1 is MDHEN and CDR2 SYDVKM. The germline V and J ends were trimmed by 6 bases and 4 bases, with 10 bases remaining between them. This CDR3 has 12 amino acids. The CDR3 reads CASSPGWYEQYF. CDR3 DNA: TGTGCCAGCAGCCCAGGGTGGTACGAGCAGTACTTC.

This clonotype was found a few times. This chain connects TRBV12-3 or TRBV12-4 to TRBJ2-7; D might be TRBD1 (5 bases). Deletions cut 7 bases from V and 0 bases from J, with 16 bases between. This CDR3 comprises 15 residues. The CDR3: CASTPMADNSYEQYF. In DNA, the CDR3 is TGTGCCAGCACTCCCATGGCGGACAACTCCTACGAGCAGTACTTC.

The CDR3 region is CASPLVRGRAPTTENIQYF. The CDR3 bases are TGTGCCAGTCCCCTAGTACGGGGCAGGGCCCCTACTACCGAAAACATTCAGTACTTC. V gene TRBV7-2 combines with J gene TRBJ2-4; D is possibly TRBD1 or TRBD2 (5 bases each). Looked up from germline, CDR1 is SGHTA and CDR2 is FQGNSA. Trimming took 9 bases from V and 5 from J, leaving 32 bases between them. The CDR3 is made up of 19 amino acids.

This clonotype was found many times. The rearrangement uses TRBV29-1 and TRBJ2-2, with D perhaps being TRBD1 or TRBD2 (5 bases each). Between the trimmed V and J ends, which lost 7 bases and 7 bases, there was a span of 19 bases. Germline V gene data show CDR1 as SQVTM and CDR2 as ANQGSEA. The CDR3 length is 14 residues. CDR3 DNA: TGCAGCGCCCAAAAGGGGAGCGGCGGCGGGGAGCTGTTTTTT. This gives the protein CSAQKGSGGGELFF.

The sample holds a few counts of this clonotype. V is TRBV7-2 and J is TRBJ2-3; D remains unclear. The germline V and J ends were trimmed by 4 bases and 9 bases, with 14 bases remaining between them. The CDR3 is made up of 13 amino acids. Germline assignment: CDR1 SGHTA and CDR2 FQGNSA. The CDR3 coding sequence is TGTGCCAGCAGCTCCGGGTGGGGAATGACGCAGTATTTT. The encoded protein is CASSSGWGMTQYF.

The rearrangement uses TRBV11-2 and TRBJ2-7; 8 bases fit TRBD2. Germline trimming cut 5 bases from V and 0 bases from J; bases unmatched to any gene: 6. Germline CDR1 is SGHAT and CDR2 is FQNNGV. There are 15 residues in the CDR3. CDR3 sequence: CASSPSREGSYEQYF. The CDR3 DNA reads as TGTGCCAGCAGCCCGTCCCGGGAGGGCTCCTACGAGCAGTACTTC.

This clonotype has just a few counts. The chain's CDR3 is CASVTGQGANTGELFF. The DNA of the CDR3 is TGTGCCAGCGTTACCGGACAGGGGGCGAACACCGGGGAGCTGTTTTTT. V is TRBV28 and J is TRBJ2-2; 10 bases are a match to TRBD1. The CDR3 extends over 16 amino acids. Per germline, CDR1 MDHEN and CDR2 SYDVKM. The V segment lost 8 bases and the J segment 0 bases; nucleotides outside the gene matches: 6.